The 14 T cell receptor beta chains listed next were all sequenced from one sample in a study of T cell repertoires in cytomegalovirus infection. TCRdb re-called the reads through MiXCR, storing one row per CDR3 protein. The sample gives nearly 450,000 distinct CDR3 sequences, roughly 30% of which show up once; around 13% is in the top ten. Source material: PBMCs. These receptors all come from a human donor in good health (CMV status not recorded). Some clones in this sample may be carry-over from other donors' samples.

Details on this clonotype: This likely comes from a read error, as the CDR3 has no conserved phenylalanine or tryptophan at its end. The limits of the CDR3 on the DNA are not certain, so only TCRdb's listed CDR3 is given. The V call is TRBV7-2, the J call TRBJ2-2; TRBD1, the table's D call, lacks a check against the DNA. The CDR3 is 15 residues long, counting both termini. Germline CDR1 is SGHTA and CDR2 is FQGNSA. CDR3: CASSSQGTMAGEMFC.

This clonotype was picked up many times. The CDR3 region is CASSPMGGGAKETQYF. As DNA, the CDR3 is TGTGCCAGCAGCCCTATGGGCGGGGGAGCAAAAGAGACCCAGTACTTC. The chain links TRBV11-2 to TRBJ2-5; TRBD2 matches at 7 bases. With 5 bases clipped from V and 3 bases from J, the junction kept 12 bases outside the gene matches. Germline CDR1 and CDR2: SGHAT and FQNNGV. The CDR3 contains 16 residues.

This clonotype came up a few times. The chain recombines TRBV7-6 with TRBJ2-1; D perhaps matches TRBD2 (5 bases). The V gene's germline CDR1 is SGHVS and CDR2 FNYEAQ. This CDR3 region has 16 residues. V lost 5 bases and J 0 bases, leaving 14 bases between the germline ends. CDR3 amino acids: CASSISGGRSYNEQFF. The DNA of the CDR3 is TGTGCCAGCAGCATTTCAGGCGGGCGCTCCTACAATGAGCAGTTCTTC.

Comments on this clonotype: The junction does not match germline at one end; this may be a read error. The CDR3 region has the DNA TGTGCCAGCAGCCAAGAAGTCAGGGGGCTCTTAAGCTACACCTTC. Its protein is CASSQEVRGLLSYTF. The chain is built from TRBV4-1 and TRBJ1-2; 8 nucleotides match TRBD1. CDR1 and CDR2 (germline): MGHRA, YSYEKL. The CDR3 contains 15 residues.

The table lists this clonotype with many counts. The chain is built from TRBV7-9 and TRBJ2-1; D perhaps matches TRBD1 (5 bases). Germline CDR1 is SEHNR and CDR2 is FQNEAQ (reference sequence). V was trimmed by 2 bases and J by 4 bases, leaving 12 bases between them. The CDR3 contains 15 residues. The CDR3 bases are TGTGCCAGCAGCTTATCGCGTGGGGCATACAATGAGCAGTTCTTC. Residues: CASSLSRGAYNEQFF. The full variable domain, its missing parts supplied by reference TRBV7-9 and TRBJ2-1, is DTGVSQNPRHKITKRGQNVTFRCDPISEHNRLYWYRQTLGQGPEFLTYFQNEAQLEKSRLLSDRFSAERPKGSFSTLEIQRTEQGDSAMYLCASSLSRGAYNEQFFGPGTRLTVL.

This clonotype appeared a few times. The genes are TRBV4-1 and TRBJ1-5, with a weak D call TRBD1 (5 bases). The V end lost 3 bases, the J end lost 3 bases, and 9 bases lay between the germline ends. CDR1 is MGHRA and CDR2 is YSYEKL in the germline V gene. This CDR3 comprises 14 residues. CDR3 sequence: CASSQTELNQPQHF. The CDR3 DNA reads TGCGCCAGCAGCCAGACAGAACTCAATCAGCCCCAGCATTTT.

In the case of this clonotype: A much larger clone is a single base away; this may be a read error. The CDR3 region has the DNA TGTGCCAGCAGCTACGGGACGGGTGTTGTTGAGCCGTTCTTC. Residues: CASSYGTGVVEPFF. This sequence joins TRBV7-6 and TRBJ2-1; the D gene could be TRBD1 or TRBD2 (5 bases each). This CDR3 spans 14 amino acids. Germline loops: CDR1 SGHVS, CDR2 FNYEAQ.

CDR3 coding DNA: TGTGCCAGCAGGGTCGCCGGGGCAGAAGGCTACGAGCAGTACTTC. Amino acids: CASRVAGAEGYEQYF. This sequence joins TRBV28 and TRBJ2-7; D is perhaps TRBD1 or TRBD2 (5 bases each). Trimming stripped 6 bases from V and 3 bases from J, with 18 bases between. The CDR3 is 15 amino acids. Germline V lookup: CDR1 MDHEN, CDR2 SYDVKM.

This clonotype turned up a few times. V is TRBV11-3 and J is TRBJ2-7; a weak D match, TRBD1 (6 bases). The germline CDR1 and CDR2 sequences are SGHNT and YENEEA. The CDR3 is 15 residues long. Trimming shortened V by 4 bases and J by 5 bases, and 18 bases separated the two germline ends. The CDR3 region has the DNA TGTGCCAGCAGCTCAAGATCTACAGGGCTCGACGAGCAGTACTTC. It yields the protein CASSSRSTGLDEQYF.

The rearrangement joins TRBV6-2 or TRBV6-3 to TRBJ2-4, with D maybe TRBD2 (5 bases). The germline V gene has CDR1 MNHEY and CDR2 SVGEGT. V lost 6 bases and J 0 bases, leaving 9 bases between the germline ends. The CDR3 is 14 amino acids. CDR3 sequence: CASSRTGAKNIQYF. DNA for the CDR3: TGTGCCAGCAGCCGGACTGGAGCCAAAAACATTCAGTACTTC.

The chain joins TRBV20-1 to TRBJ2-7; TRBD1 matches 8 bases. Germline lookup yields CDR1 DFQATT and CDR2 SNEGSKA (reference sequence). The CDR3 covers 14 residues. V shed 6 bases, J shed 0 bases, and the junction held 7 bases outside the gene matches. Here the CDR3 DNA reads TGCAGTGCGCCCCGGGACAGGATCTCCTACGAGCAGTACTTC. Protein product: CSAPRDRISYEQYF.

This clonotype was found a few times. The CDR3 sequence is CASSQDEGGYEQYF. In DNA form, the CDR3 reads TGCGCCAGCAGCCAAGACGAAGGGGGGTACGAGCAGTACTTC. This chain links TRBV4-1 with TRBJ2-7, with D tentatively TRBD1 or TRBD2 (6 bases each). The CDR3 has 14 amino acids. Germline V lookup: CDR1 MGHRA, CDR2 YSYEKL. V lost 0 bases and J lost 4, with 10 bases in between.

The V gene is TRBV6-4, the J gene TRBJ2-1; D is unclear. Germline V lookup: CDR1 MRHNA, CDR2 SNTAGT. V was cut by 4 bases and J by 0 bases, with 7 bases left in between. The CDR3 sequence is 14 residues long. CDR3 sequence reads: CASSGASSYNEQFF. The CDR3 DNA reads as TGTGCCAGCAGTGGGGCTAGCTCCTACAATGAGCAGTTCTTC.

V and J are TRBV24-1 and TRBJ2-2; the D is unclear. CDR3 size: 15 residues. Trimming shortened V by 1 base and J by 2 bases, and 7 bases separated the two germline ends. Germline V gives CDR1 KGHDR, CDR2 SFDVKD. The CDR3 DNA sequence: TGTGCCACCAGTGATTTCGGCAGCAACACCGGGGAGCTGTTTTTT. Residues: CATSDFGSNTGELFF.